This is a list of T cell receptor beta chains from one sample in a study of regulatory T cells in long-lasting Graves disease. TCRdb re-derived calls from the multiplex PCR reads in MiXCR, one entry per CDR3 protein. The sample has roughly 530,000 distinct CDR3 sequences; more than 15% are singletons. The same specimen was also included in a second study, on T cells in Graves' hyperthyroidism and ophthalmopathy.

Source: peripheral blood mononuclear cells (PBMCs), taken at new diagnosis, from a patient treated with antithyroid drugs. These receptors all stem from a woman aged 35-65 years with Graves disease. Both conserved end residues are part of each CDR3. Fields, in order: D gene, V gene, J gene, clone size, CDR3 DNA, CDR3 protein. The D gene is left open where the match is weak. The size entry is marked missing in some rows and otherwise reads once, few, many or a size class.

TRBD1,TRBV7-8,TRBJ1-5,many,TGTGCCAGCAGCACGGACAGGGAGCAGCCCCAGCATTTT,CASSTDREQPQHF
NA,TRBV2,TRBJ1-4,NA,TGTGCCAGCAGTGAAGAGGCAACTAATGAAGAACTGTTTTTT,CASSEEATNEELFF
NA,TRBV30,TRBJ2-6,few,TGTGCCTGGCAGGGGTTACGAGCCAACGTCCTGACTTTC,CAWQGLRANVLTF
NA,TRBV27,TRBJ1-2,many,TGTGCCAGCAGTTCCCTCGAGACCGGTCCAAACTATGGCTACACCTTC,CASSSLETGPNYGYTF
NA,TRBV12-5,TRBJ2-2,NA,TGTGCTAGTGGTTTGGTGGTCCCCGGGGAGCTGTTTTTT,CASGLVVPGELFF
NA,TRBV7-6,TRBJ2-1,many,TGTGCCAGCAGCACCCGGGCAGGGAACTACAATGAGCAGTTCTTC,CASSTRAGNYNEQFF
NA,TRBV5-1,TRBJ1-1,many,TGCGCCAGCAGCTTGGGTTACACCATGAACACTGAAGCTTTCTTT,CASSLGYTMNTEAFF
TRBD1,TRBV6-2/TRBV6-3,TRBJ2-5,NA,TGTGCCAGCAGGCGGACAGGGGTGGAGACCCAGTACTTC,CASRRTGVETQYF
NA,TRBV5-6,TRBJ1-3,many,TGTGCCACCTCGACCCTTCACTTCTCTGGAAACACCATATATTTT,CATSTLHFSGNTIYF
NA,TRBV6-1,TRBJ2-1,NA,NA,CASSSSTSGHNEQFF
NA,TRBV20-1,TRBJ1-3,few,TGCAGCGTCGAAAAGGGGAGGTCTTCGGGGTCTACCACCATATATTTT,CSVEKGRSSGSTTIYF
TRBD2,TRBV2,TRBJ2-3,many,TGTGCCAGCAGTTCAGCGGGGGGGCTAGATACGCAGTATTTT,CASSSAGGLDTQYF
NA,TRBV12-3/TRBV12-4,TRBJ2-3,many,TGTGCCACCTCCCCGGCGGCCCCCTCTGGAACAGATACGCAGTATTTT,CATSPAAPSGTDTQYF
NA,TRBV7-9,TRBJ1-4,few,TGTGCCAGCAGCTTCGGGGCAAATGAAAAACTGTTTTTT,CASSFGANEKLFF
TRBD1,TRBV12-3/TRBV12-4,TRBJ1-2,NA,TGTGCCAGCAGTTACTCCGGACAGGGACTCTATGGCTACACCTTC,CASSYSGQGLYGYTF
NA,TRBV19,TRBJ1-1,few,TGTGCCAGTAGTATTGGGGGTCGGGGGTTTACTGAAGCTTTCTTT,CASSIGGRGFTEAFF
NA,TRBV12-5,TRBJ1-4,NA,TGTGCTAGCCAGGATCCTCAACAGCGCGAAAAACTGTTTTTT,CASQDPQQREKLFF
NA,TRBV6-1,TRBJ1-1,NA,TGTGCCAGCACGCCCTCGGGGGTGAACACTGAAGCTTTCTTT,CASTPSGVNTEAFF
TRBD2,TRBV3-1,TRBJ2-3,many,TGTGCCAGCAGCCAAGGGGACTATCTCACTATAACGCAGTATTTT,CASSQGDYLTITQYF
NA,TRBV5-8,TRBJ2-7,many,TGTGCCACTCAAGAGGGGGTCCCTCCCTACGAGCAGTACTTC,CATQEGVPPYEQYF
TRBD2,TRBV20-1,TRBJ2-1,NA,TGCAGTGCTACCAGACTAGCGGCCCTCTTAGATGAGCAGTTCTTC,CSATRLAALLDEQFF
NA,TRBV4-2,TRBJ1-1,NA,TGTGCCAGCAGCCAAGTGGGGGCTCAGGGGTTGAACACTGAAGCTTTCTTT,CASSQVGAQGLNTEAFF